Below, one T cell receptor beta chain is given with its context. What antigen it recognizes has not been identified. The record has no base qualities; no much larger clone is one base away. After removal of 2 bases from V and 1 base from J, the junction retains 6 bases not matched to a gene. Based on the germline V gene (reference sequence), the CDR1 and CDR2 sequences are LNHDA and SQIVND. From the cysteine up to the phenylalanine, the CDR3 has a length of 17 residues. Only CDR3 DNA is held: 51 bases, read in frame from base 1. The sample belongs to a study of T cell clones after liver transplantation (dated by TCRdb to the late 2010s). Study-level background: The samples were obtained from ITN030ST, a randomized trial that attempted immunosuppression withdrawal within 2 years after liver transplantation. Tolerance meant complete immunosuppression withdrawal for at least one year without liver enzymes rising beyond twice the upper limit of normal. No induction therapy was given to the subjects, and standard immunosuppression was administered until randomization at 12-24 months post-transplant. A cohort of 8 liver transplant recipients was studied, of whom 3 were classified as tolerant and 5 as non-tolerant. As an antigen-independent comparator for the donor-reactive sequences, third party-reactive TCRbeta sequences from pre-transplant MLRs were identified as well. Blood samples were taken pre-transplant, pre-randomization before withdrawal, and post-randomization after full withdrawal or failed withdrawal. Three of the eight recipients were HCV-positive; the others were transplanted for non-autoimmune, non-viral indications. Donor-reactive T cell clones were identified using TCRbeta sequencing after a pre-transplant mixed lymphocyte reaction and were then followed in post-transplant blood.

The research as a whole found: The conclusions were preliminary, being limited by small, heterogeneous patient numbers and by non-standardized post-transplant time points. In two subjects, low numbers of available donor cells limited the measurable donor-reactive repertoire. Since no allograft tissue specimens were available, donor-reactive T cells may have migrated into the graft instead of being deleted. In most of the 8 subjects, circulating donor-reactive CD4 TCRbeta sequences decreased significantly after transplant, regardless of tolerance or HCV status. After accounting for repertoire turnover, donor-reactive detection was significantly reduced in 7 of 8 subjects for CD4 and 8 of 8 for CD8. A greater decline was seen for donor-reactive sequences than for third party-reactive sequences, suggesting partial antigen-specific deletion unrelated to withdrawal success.

Frozen genomic DNA underwent high-throughput TCRbeta CDR3 sequencing by immunoSEQ, including PCR amplification, mapping, bias correction and internal controls. In the original analysis: Productive rearrangements were retained, and unique TCRbeta sequences were defined by the CDR3 nucleotide sequence together with the V and J gene. For a sequence to be called donor-reactive, it needed a frequency of at least 0.01% and at least 5-fold expansion in CFSE-low cells compared with unstimulated pre-transplant cells. To ensure at least 90% detection power, minimum frequency thresholds were set for each subject based on that subject's lowest-template unstimulated sample. Jensen-Shannon divergence between the top 1000 TCRbeta sequences post- versus pre-transplant served as the measure of repertoire turnover. Changes in detection of donor-reactive sequences were tested with two-sided Fisher's exact tests. TCRdb took this table from immuneACCESS and kept in-frame rearrangements with V and J called. Such tables lack part of the clones; where checked against another copy, unresolved V genes explain under half of the gap, and the rest is unexplained. V, J and clone size are taken as reported in that table, and D and trimming were inferred from the DNA itself. Within this sample are 95,000 to 110,000 clones, with around 86% of them counted one time only. The top ten hold approximately 0.93% of the sample.

Reading the label with the study, this specimen's time point is: pre-transplant. Thawed unstimulated PBMCs were stained for CD3, CD4 and CD8 and FACS-sorted into CD3+CD4+ and CD3+CD8+ populations. Randomization to immunosuppression withdrawal applied to every one of the 8 studied subjects. The Qiagen DNeasy Blood and Tissue Kit was used for genomic DNA isolation. This TCR came from a human donor who received a liver transplant. This sample comprised CD4+ T cells from blood, obtained before liver transplant. The receptor chain draws on TRBV19 and TRBJ2-5, with 11 bases in between that match TRBD2. The bases are TGTGCCAGTAGTATACCAGGAGGACTAGCGGGCCAAGAGACCCAGTACTTC. Its protein is CASSIPGGLAGQETQYF.